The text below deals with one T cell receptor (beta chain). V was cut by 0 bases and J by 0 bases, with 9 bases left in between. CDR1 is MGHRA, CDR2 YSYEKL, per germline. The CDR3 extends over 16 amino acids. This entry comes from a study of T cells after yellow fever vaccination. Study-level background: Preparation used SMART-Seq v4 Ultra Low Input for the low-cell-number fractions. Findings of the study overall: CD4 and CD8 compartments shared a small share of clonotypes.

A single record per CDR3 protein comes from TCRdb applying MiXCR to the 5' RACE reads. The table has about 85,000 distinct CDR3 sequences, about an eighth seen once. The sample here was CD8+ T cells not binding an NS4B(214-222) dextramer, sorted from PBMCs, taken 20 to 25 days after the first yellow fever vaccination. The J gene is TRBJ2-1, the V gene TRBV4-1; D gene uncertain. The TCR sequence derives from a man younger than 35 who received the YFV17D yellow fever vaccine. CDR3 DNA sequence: TGCGCCAGCAGCCAAGAGCCAGGAAGCTCCTACAATGAGCAGTTCTTC. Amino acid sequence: CASSQEPGSSYNEQFF.